Listed here are 11 T cell receptor beta chains from one sample, sequenced in a study of CD8+ T cells in alopecia areata. Treatment meaning: oral pan-JAK inhibitor, 5-10 mg twice daily. Sequencing relied on a cDNA template that was reverse transcribed from extracted RNA. Sequencing was performed with immunoSEQ multiplex PCR; in TCRdb, only in-frame clones are kept and a portion is missing. The sample holds about 270,000 clones; about 60% are singletons and the top ten take around 0.92%. Specimen: CD4+ T cells sorted from blood, collected between weeks 51 and 52, from a patient treated with tofacitinib. These receptors originate from a human donor with alopecia areata.

V is TRBV7-9 and J is TRBJ1-6; D remains ambiguous. Deletions cut 5 bases from V and 8 bases from J, with 10 bases between. This CDR3 has 13 residues. Per germline, CDR1 SEHNR and CDR2 FQNEAQ (reference sequence). The CDR3, as DNA: TGTGCCAGCAGCCGGACGGCCGATTCACCCCTCCACTTT. It specifies CASSRTADSPLHF.

V and J are TRBV29-1 and TRBJ1-1; a weak D match, TRBD1 (5 bases). This CDR3 contains 13 residues. V shed 7 bases and J shed 4 bases, with 16 bases lying between them. Germline V gene sequence: CDR1 SQVTM, CDR2 ANQGSEA. DNA for the CDR3: TGCAGCGCTGGAGGGGTTAGGGGCACTGAAGCTTTCTTT. It is translated as CSAGGVRGTEAFF. The entire variable domain, with the rest obtained from reference TRBV29-1 and TRBJ1-1, is as follows: SAVISQKPSRDICQRGTSLTIQCQVDSQVTMMFWYRQQPGQSLTLIATANQGSEATYESGFVIDKFPISRPNLTFSTLTVSNMSPEDSSIYLCSAGGVRGTEAFFGQGTRLTVV.

This chain joins TRBV4-3 and TRBJ2-5; 7 positions agree with TRBD2. V gave up 3 bases and J gave up 5 bases; unmatched junction bases: 9. This CDR3 is 15 amino acids long. The germline V gene encodes CDR1 LGHNA and CDR2 YSLEER. CDR3 sequence reads: CASSHNSGGSETQYF. DNA for the CDR3: TGCGCCAGCAGCCACAATTCGGGGGGAAGTGAGACCCAGTACTTC.

V and J are TRBV14 and TRBJ1-4; TRBD1 might be the D (5 bases). The V gene's germline CDR1 is SGHDN and CDR2 FVKESK. Deletions cut 4 bases from V and 0 bases from J, with 15 bases between. The CDR3 covers 17 residues. The CDR3 loop is CASSPRPGKSTNEKLFF. CDR3 nucleotide sequence: TGTGCCAGCAGCCCCCGGCCAGGGAAATCAACTAATGAAAAACTGTTTTTT.

This clone was seen only a few times. The V gene is TRBV5-1, the J gene TRBJ1-3, with 8 positions matching TRBD1. Looked up from germline, CDR1 is SGHRS and CDR2 is YFSETQ. The CDR3 spans 14 residues. V trimming: 0 bases; J trimming: 8 bases; junction bases outside the gene matches: 4. CDR3 DNA: TGCGCCAGCAGCTTGGCTGGGACAGGCCACACCATATATTTT. Amino acid sequence: CASSLAGTGHTIYF. The full variable domain, rest sourced from reference TRBV5-1 and TRBJ1-3, is KAGVTQTPRYLIKTRGQQVTLSCSPISGHRSVSWYQQTPGQGLQFLFEYFSETQRNKGNFPGRFSGRQFSNSRSEMNVSTLELGDSALYLCASSLAGTGHTIYFGEGSWLTVV.

The chain joins TRBV30 to TRBJ1-6; D is perhaps TRBD1 (5 bases). Germline V lookup: CDR1 GTSNPN, CDR2 SVGIG (reference sequence). The CDR3 has 13 residues. The V gene lost 2 bases and the J gene lost 10 bases, with 12 bases spanning the gap. CDR3 coding DNA: TGTGCCTGGAGTCCCGACAGTAAATCACCCCTCCACTTT. Protein product: CAWSPDSKSPLHF.

The CDR3 DNA sequence: TGTGCCAGCAGCCCCATGGGGGGGCTGCAGACCCAGTACTTC. Amino acids: CASSPMGGLQTQYF. The chain carries TRBV7-3 and TRBJ2-5; possibly TRBD2 for D (7 bases). From germline, CDR1 is SGHTA and CDR2 FQGTGA. The CDR3 totals 14 residues. V lost 5 bases, J lost 6 bases, and 16 bases lay in between.

This sequence joins TRBV27 and TRBJ2-4; D gene uncertain. Germline V gene sequence: CDR1 MNHEY, CDR2 SMNVEV (reference sequence). The CDR3 extends over 17 amino acids. V lost 2 bases, J lost 4 bases, and 18 bases lay in between. CDR3: CASSLGLRAGRKNIQYF. CDR3 coding DNA: TGTGCCAGCAGTTTAGGATTAAGGGCAGGTCGTAAAAACATTCAGTACTTC.

This clone has just a few counts. The chain couples TRBV29-1 to TRBJ2-2; no definite D call. V was cut by 0 bases and J by 3 bases, with 2 bases left in between. CDR1 and CDR2 (germline): SQVTM, ANQGSEA. This CDR3 region has 12 residues. The CDR3 DNA reads TGCAGCGTTGAAGAGCACACCGGGGAGCTGTTTTTT. Translating it yields CSVEEHTGELFF.

The sample holds a few counts of this clone. The V and J genes are TRBV30 and TRBJ2-3; 7 nucleotides match TRBD2. The V gene end was trimmed by 3 bases and the J gene end by 0 bases; junction bases not matched to a gene: 0. The V gene's germline CDR1 is GTSNPN and CDR2 SVGIG (reference sequence). This CDR3 is built from 13 residues. The DNA of the CDR3 is TGTGCCTGGAGCGGGGGGAGCACAGATACGCAGTATTTT. It is translated as CAWSGGSTDTQYF.

This rearrangement joins TRBV30 to TRBJ2-2, with D unresolved. The CDR3 has 16 residues. Per the germline V gene, CDR1 is GTSNPN and CDR2 is SVGIG (reference sequence). Deletions cut 2 bases from V and 1 base from J, with 14 bases between. The CDR3 DNA is TGTGCCTGGAGTACCTACCAATTAGGGAACACCGGGGAGCTGTTTTTT. Its protein product is CAWSTYQLGNTGELFF.